The entry below describes one T cell receptor (beta chain). This record comes from a study of blood T cell repertoires in COVID-19. Method: immunoSEQ multiplex PCR; TCRdb's copy keeps in-frame clones and lacks some. Among about 95,000 clones listed, under 90% were seen once. This CDR3 has 14 residues. Germline CDR1 reads MNHEY; CDR2 reads SVGAGI. The V and J ends lost 6 bases and 2 bases, in that order; junction bases with no gene match: 3. Sequencing used peripheral blood. The V gene is TRBV6-5, the J gene TRBJ1-5; 8 nucleotides align to TRBD1. The origin of this receptor is a woman aged 70-85 years with acute or convalescent COVID-19. CDR3 region: CASSPDRGNQPQHF. DNA of the CDR3: TGTGCCAGCAGCCCGGACAGGGGCAATCAGCCCCAGCATTTT.